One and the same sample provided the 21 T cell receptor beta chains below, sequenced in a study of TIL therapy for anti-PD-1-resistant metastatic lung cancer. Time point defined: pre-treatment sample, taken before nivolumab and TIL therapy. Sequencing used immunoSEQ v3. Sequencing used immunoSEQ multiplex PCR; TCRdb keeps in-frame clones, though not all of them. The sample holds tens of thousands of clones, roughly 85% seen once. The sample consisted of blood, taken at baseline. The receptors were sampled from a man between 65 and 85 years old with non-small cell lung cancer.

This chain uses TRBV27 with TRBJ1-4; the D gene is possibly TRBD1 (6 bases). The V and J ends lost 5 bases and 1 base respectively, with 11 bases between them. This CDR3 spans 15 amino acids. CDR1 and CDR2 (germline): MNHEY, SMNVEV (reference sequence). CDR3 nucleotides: TGTGCCAGCAGTGTACAGGGACTAACTAATGAAAAACTGTTTTTT. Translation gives CASSVQGLTNEKLFF.

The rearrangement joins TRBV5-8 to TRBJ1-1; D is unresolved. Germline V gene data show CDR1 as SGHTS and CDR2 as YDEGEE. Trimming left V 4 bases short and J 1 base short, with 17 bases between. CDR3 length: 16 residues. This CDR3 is CASSPLYGRENTEAFF. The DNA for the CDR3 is TGTGCCAGCAGCCCCCTTTATGGGAGGGAGAACACTGAAGCTTTCTTT.

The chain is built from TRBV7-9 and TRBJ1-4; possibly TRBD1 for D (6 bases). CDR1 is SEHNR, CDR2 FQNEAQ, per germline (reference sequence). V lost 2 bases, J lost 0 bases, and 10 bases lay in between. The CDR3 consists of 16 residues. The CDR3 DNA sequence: TGTGCCAGCAGCTTAAGGGGGGACTCAACTAATGAAAAACTGTTTTTT. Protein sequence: CASSLRGDSTNEKLFF.

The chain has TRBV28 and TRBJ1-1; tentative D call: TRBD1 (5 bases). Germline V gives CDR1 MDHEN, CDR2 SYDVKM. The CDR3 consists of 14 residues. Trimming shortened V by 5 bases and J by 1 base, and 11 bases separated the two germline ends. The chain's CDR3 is CASSPSGRNTEAFF. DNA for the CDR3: TGTGCCAGCAGTCCCTCGGGACGGAACACTGAAGCTTTCTTT. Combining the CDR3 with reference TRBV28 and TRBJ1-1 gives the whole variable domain DVKVTQSSRYLVKRTGEKVFLECVQDMDHENMFWYRQDPGLGLRLIYFSYDVKMKEKGDIPEGYSVSREKKERFSLILESASTNQTSMYLCASSPSGRNTEAFFGQGTRLTVV.

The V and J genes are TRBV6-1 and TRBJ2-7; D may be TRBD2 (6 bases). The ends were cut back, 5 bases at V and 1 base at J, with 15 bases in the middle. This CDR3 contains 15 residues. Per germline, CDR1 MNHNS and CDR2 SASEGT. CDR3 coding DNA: TGTGCCAGCAGTAATACCGGGACTGGTTCCTACGAGCAGTACTTC. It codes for CASSNTGTGSYEQYF.

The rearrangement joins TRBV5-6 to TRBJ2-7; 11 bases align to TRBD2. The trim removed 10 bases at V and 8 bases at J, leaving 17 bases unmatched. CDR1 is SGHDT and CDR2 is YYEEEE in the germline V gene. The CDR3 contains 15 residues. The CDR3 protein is CALTGRGLAGNQQYF. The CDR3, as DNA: TGTGCCCTCACGGGGAGAGGACTAGCGGGCAATCAGCAGTACTTC.

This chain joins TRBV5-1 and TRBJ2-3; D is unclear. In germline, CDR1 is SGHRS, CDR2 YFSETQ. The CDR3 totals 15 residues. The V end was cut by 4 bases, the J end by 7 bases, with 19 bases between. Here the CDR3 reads CASSTPGPDANTQYF. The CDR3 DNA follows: TGCGCCAGCAGCACCCCGGGCCCCGACGCCAATACGCAGTATTTT.

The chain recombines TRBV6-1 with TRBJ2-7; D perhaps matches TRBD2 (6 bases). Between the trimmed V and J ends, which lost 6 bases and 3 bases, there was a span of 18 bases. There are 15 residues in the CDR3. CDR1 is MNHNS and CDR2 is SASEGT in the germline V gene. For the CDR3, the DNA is TGTGCCAGCAGCGACCTCCCGGACGGGGGCTACGAGCAGTACTTC. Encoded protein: CASSDLPDGGYEQYF.

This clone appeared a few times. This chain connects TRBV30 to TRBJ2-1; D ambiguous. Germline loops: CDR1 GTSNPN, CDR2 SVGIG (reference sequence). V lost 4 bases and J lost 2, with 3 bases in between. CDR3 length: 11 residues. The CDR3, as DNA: TGTGCCTGGACAGCCTACAATGAGCAGTTCTTC. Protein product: CAWTAYNEQFF.

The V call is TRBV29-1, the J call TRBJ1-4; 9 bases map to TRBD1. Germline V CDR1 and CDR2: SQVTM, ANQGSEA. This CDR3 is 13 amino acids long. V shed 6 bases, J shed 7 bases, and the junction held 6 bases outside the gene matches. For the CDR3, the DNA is TGCAGCGTGACAGGGGGATTGGGTGAAAAACTGTTTTTT. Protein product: CSVTGGLGEKLFF.

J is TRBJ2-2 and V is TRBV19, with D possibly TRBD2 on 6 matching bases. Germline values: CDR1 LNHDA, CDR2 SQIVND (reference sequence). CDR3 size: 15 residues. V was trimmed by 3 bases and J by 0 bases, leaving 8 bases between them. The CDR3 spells CASSMPGANTGELFF. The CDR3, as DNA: TGTGCCAGTAGTATGCCGGGGGCGAACACCGGGGAGCTGTTTTTT.

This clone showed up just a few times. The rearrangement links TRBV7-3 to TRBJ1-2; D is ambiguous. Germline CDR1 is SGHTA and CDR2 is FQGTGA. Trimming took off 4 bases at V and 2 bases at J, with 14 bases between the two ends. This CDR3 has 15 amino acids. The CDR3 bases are TGTGCCAGCAGCTCCTTCACCAGATCCAACTATGGCTACACCTTC. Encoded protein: CASSSFTRSNYGYTF. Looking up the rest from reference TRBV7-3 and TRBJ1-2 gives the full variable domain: GAGVSQTPSNKVTEKGKYVELRCDPISGHTALYWYRQSLGQGPEFLIYFQGTGAADDSGLPNDRFFAVRPEGSVSTLKIQRTERGDSAVYLCASSSFTRSNYGYTFGSGTRLTVV.

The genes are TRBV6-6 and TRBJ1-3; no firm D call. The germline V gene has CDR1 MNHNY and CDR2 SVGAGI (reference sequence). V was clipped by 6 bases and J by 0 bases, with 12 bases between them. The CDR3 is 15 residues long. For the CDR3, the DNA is TGTGCCAGCAGCCTACAGCTCCACTCTGGAAACACCATATATTTT. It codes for CASSLQLHSGNTIYF.

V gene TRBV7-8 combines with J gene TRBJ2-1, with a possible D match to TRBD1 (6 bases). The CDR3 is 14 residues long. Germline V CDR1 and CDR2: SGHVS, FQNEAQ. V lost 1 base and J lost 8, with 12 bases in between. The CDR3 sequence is CASSLDREFDEQFF. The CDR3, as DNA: TGTGCCAGCAGCTTAGACAGGGAGTTCGATGAGCAGTTCTTC.

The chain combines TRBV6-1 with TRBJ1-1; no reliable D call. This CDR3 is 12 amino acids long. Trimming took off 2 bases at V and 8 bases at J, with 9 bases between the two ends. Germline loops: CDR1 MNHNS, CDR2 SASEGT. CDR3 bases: TGTGCCAGCAGTGAAAACGGGAGGGAAGCTTTCTTT. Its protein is CASSENGREAFF.

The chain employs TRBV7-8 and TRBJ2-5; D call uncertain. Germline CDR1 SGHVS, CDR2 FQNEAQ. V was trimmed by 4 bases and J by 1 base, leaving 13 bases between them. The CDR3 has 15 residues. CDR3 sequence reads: CASSYFSNRQETQYF. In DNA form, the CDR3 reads TGTGCCAGCAGCTATTTCAGCAATCGCCAAGAGACCCAGTACTTC.

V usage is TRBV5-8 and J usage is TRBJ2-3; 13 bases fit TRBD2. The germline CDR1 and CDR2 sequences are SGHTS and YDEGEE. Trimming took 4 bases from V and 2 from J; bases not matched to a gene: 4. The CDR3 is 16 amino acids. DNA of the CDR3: TGTGCCAGCAGCCCCGGACTAGCGGGAGCCACAGATACGCAGTATTTT. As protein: CASSPGLAGATDTQYF.

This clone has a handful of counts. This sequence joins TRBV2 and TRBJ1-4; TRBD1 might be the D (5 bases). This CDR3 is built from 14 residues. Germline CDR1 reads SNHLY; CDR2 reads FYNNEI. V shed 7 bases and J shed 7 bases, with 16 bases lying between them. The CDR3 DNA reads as TGTGCCAGCATCGGCAGGGATTTCGGTGAAAAACTGTTTTTT. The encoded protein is CASIGRDFGEKLFF.

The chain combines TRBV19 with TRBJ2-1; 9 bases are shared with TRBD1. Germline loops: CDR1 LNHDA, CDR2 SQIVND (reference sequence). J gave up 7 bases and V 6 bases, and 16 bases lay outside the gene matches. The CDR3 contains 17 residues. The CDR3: CASSSSRTGEFGNEQFF. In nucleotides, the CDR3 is TGTGCCAGTAGCTCTTCGAGGACAGGGGAATTTGGGAATGAGCAGTTCTTC.

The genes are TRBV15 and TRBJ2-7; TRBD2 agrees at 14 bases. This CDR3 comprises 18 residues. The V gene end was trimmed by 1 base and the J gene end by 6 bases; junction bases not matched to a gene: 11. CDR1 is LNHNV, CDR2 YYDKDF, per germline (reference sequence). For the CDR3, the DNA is TGTGCCACCAGCAGAGTTTTCTCCGGGACTAGCGGGAGTAGCGAGCAGTACTTC. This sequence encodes CATSRVFSGTSGSSEQYF.

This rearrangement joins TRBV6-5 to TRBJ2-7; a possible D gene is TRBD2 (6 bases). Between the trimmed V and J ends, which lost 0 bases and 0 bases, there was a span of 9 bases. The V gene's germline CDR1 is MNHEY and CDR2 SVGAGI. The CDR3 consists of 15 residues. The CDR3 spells CASSYSVSGSYEQYF. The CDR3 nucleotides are TGTGCCAGCAGTTACTCGGTTAGCGGCTCCTACGAGCAGTACTTC.